The clone carrying this T cell receptor (beta chain) appeared many times. This CDR3 comprises 16 residues. V was clipped by 6 bases and J by 0 bases, with 15 bases between them. This record belongs to a study of T-cell reconstitution after alpha-beta-depleted transplantation in children. Unique molecular identifiers were built into the TCRbeta library. TCRdb ran MiXCR on the PCR reads and lists one entry per CDR3 protein. This sample carries hundreds of thousands of distinct CDR3 sequences, 18% of them seen once, and the ten largest clones take approximately 3%. The genes are TRBV12-3 or TRBV12-4 and TRBJ1-5; D perhaps matches TRBD1 (6 bases). The TCR comes from a human donor who donated a stem cell graft to a child with acute lymphoblastic leukemia. The source was PBMCs from the stem cell graft donor, collected from the stem cell graft. CDR3 loop: CASRRRDNYSNQPQHF. The CDR3 region has the DNA TGTGCCAGCAGGCGCCGGGACAACTATAGCAATCAGCCCCAGCATTTT.